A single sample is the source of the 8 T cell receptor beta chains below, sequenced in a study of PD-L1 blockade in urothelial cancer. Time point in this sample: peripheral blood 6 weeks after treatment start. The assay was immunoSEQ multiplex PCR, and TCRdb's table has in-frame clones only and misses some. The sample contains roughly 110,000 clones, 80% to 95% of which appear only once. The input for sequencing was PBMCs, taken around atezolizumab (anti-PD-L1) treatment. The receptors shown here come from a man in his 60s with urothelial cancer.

The CDR3 region has the DNA TGTGCCAGCAGTGGGGGGGGTGAGGAGCCCCAGCATTTT. Residues: CASSGGGEEPQHF. The rearrangement links TRBV9 to TRBJ1-5; weak D call: TRBD1 (5 bases). The CDR3 covers 13 residues. V was cut by 5 bases and J by 8 bases, with 14 bases left in between. Germline V gene lookup returns CDR1 SGDLS and CDR2 YYNGEE.

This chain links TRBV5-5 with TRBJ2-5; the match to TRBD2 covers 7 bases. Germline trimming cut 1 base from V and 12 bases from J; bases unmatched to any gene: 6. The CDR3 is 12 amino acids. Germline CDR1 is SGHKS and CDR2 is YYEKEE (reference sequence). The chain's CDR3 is CASSLYLAVEYF. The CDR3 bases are TGTGCCAGCAGCTTGTATCTAGCGGTAGAGTACTTC.

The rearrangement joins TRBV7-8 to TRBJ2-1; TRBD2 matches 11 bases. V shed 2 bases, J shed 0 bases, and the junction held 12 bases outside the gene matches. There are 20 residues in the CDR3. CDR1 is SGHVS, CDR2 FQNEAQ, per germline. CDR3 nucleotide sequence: TGTGCCAGCAGCTTAAAATCTAGCGGGGGGTCCCTGAGCTCCTACAATGAGCAGTTCTTC. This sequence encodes CASSLKSSGGSLSSYNEQFF. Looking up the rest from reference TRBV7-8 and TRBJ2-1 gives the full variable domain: GAGVSQSPRYKVAKRGQDVALRCDPISGHVSLFWYQQALGQGPEFLTYFQNEAQLDKSGLPSDRFFAERPEGSVSTLKIQRTQQEDSAVYLCASSLKSSGGSLSSYNEQFFGPGTRLTVL.

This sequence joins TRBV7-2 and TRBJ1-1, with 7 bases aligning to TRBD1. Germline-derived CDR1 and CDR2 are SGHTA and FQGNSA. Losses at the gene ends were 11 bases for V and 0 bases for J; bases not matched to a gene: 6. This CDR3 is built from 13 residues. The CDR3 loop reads CAGGDRLNTEAFF. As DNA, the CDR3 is TGTGCCGGAGGGGACAGATTGAACACTGAAGCTTTCTTT.

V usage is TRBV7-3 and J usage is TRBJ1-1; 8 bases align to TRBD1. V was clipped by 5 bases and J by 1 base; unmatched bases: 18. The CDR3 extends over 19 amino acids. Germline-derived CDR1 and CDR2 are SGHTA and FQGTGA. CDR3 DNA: TGTGCCAGCAGCAGGGCGGGTACAGGGGGGAATCGACCGAACACTGAAGCTTTCTTT. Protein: CASSRAGTGGNRPNTEAFF.

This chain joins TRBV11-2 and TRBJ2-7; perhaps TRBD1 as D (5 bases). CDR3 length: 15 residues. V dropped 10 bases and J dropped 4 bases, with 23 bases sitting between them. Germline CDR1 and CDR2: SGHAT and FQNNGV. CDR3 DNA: TGTGCCACAAACCGGACATCCAACCCAATTTACGAGCAGTACTTC. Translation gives CATNRTSNPIYEQYF.

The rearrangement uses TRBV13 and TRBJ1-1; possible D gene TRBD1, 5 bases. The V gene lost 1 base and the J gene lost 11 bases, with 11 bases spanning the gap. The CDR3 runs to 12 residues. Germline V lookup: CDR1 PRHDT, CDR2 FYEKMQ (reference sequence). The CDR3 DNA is TGTGCCAGCAGCTTAGCCGGGACTAAGGCTTTCTTT. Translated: CASSLAGTKAFF. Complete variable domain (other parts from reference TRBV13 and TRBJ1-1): AAGVIQSPRHLIKEKRETATLKCYPIPRHDTVYWYQQGPGQDPQFLISFYEKMQSDKGSIPDRFSAQQFSDYHSELNMSSLELGDSALYFCASSLAGTKAFFGQGTRLTVV.

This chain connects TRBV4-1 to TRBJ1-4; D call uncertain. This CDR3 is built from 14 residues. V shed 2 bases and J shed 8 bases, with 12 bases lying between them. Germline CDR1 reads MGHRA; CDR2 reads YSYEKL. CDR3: CASSQTGVREKLFF. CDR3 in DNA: TGCGCCAGCAGCCAAACCGGGGTGAGGGAAAAACTGTTTTTT.